This TCR beta chain comes out of a study of shared T cell receptors in the human thymus. The length of the CDR3 is 14 residues. Germline V gene data show CDR1 as LNHDA and CDR2 as SQIVND (reference sequence). The ends were cut back, 3 bases at V and 5 bases at J, with 13 bases in the middle. Clones were read by immunoSEQ multiplex PCR, and TCRdb kept only the in-frame ones, dropping some. The sample contains about 710,000 clones, 70% to 90% of which appear only once. This sample was also put to use in a study of human thymus T cells. That paper adds: Donation came from healthy Finnish infants having corrective surgery for congenital heart defects. The source of the thymus tissue was resections taken during corrective heart surgery. Thymic and blood repertoires seemed to show skewed V and J gene use. As related research reported, thymic repertoires overlapped highly among unrelated individuals.

The sequence came from a boy less than two years old with a congenital heart defect. The sample taken for sequencing was thymocytes. This sequence joins TRBV19 and TRBJ1-1; weak D call: TRBD1 (5 bases). This chain's CDR3 is CASSMLGARTEAFF. The CDR3 DNA reads as TGTGCCAGTAGTATGCTAGGGGCACGGACTGAAGCTTTCTTT.